This paragraph covers one T cell receptor (beta chain) sequence. The target antigen is unknown. In germline, CDR1 is SGHDN, CDR2 FVKESK. This CDR3 spans 14 amino acids. The V end was cut by 2 bases, the J end by 0 bases, with 5 bases between. This sample was included in a study of cytomegalovirus exposure and HLA in healthy donors. Notes on the study in general: TCR beta V- and J-gene trimming, according to a later analysis, was linked to a missense DCLRE1C variant.

Amplification used 60 Vbeta primers and 13 Jbeta primers. Sequencing was performed with immunoSEQ multiplex PCR; in TCRdb, only in-frame clones are kept and a portion is missing. This table holds around 180,000 clones, about three quarters found once. Sample: PBMCs. The V and J genes are TRBV14 and TRBJ2-1; D unresolved. The sequence was collected from a woman aged 40 to 50 in good health and CMV-seronegative. CDR3 amino acids: CASSQTSSYNEQFF. The CDR3 nucleotides are TGTGCCAGCAGCCAAACAAGCTCCTACAATGAGCAGTTCTTC.